The rows below give T cell receptor beta chains drawn from one sample of a study of blood T cell repertoires in COVID-19. Measured with immunoSEQ multiplex PCR; TCRdb has only the in-frame clones, and not every one. Of under 250,000 clones listed, about 86% are singletons. Sample: peripheral blood. The receptors come from a woman aged 55-70 years with acute or convalescent COVID-19. CDR3s include the opening cysteine and the closing phenylalanine or tryptophan. A D gene is named only where the DNA matches it firmly. Only part of the rows carry a size: once, few, many, or a class if the clone is expanded.

d_gene	abundance	j_gene	v_gene	CDR3nt	CDR3aa
NA	NA	TRBJ1-5	TRBV4-2	TGTGCCAGCAGGCAAGGGGCGGGGGAAAATCAGCCCCAGCATTTT	CASRQGAGENQPQHF
NA	NA	TRBJ2-7	TRBV11-2	TGTGCCAGCAGCTTGAGCAGGGCGAAGTGGTACTTC	CASSLSRAKWYF
TRBD1	NA	TRBJ1-2	TRBV3-1/TRBV3-2	TGTGCCAGCAGCCCCAAGACAGGGGATGGCTACACCTTC	CASSPKTGDGYTF
TRBD2	few	TRBJ2-5	TRBV4-1	TGCGCCAGCAGCCAAGAGGGACTAGCGGCCTCCGGGACCCAGTACTTC	CASSQEGLAASGTQYF
TRBD1	NA	TRBJ1-5	TRBV14	TGTGCCAGCAGCCAATTCCGGACAGGGCACAATCAGCCCCAGCATTTT	CASSQFRTGHNQPQHF
NA	few	TRBJ2-1	TRBV4-2	TGTGCCAGCAGCCAAGATCGGCTCGAGGGTGAGCAGTTCTTC	CASSQDRLEGEQFF
NA	NA	TRBJ2-2	TRBV4-2	TGTGCCAGCAGCCAAGATGGCGGGGACACCGGGGAGCTGTTTTTT	CASSQDGGDTGELFF
TRBD2	NA	TRBJ2-7	TRBV7-2	TGTGCCAGCAGCCCGGGACTAGCGGGGGGGCTCCGCGAGCAGTACTTC	CASSPGLAGGLREQYF
TRBD2	NA	TRBJ2-5	TRBV9	TGTGCCAGCAGCACGGGGACTAGCGGGGCATGGCGAGAGACCCAGTACTTC	CASSTGTSGAWRETQYF
NA	NA	TRBJ1-1	TRBV6-6	TGTGCCAGCAGTTACTCCCCAGGGTATGAAGCTTTCTTT	CASSYSPGYEAFF
TRBD1	NA	TRBJ1-2	TRBV13	TGTGCCAGCAGCCCATACGGACAGGCCAACTATGGCTACACCTTC	CASSPYGQANYGYTF
NA	NA	TRBJ1-5	TRBV4-3	TGCGCCAGCAGCCAAGATTGGCGGAAGACGAGCAATCAGCCCCAGCATTTT	CASSQDWRKTSNQPQHF
TRBD1	NA	TRBJ1-2	TRBV5-5	TGTGCCAGCAGCTCCTTGGGAGGGACAGGGCCCTATGGCTACACCTTC	CASSSLGGTGPYGYTF
NA	NA	TRBJ2-5	TRBV2	TGTGCCAGCACTACGGACTCCGGGACCCAGTACTTC	CASTTDSGTQYF
NA	NA	TRBJ1-1	TRBV5-1	TGCGCCAGCAGCCGGGGGACTGAAGCTTTCTTT	CASSRGTEAFF
TRBD1	NA	TRBJ2-2	TRBV10-3	TGTGCCATCAAGGGGACAGGGGGCACCGGGGAGCTGTTTTTT	CAIKGTGGTGELFF
NA	NA	TRBJ2-7	TRBV6-5	TGTGCCAGTGGCCACATTTCGTACGAGCAGTACTTC	CASGHISYEQYF
TRBD1	NA	TRBJ1-1	TRBV4-1	TGCGCCAGCAGCCAAGCCCCGGGACAGGTGAACACTGAAGCTTTCTTT	CASSQAPGQVNTEAFF
TRBD1	NA	TRBJ1-1	TRBV28	TGTGCCAGCAAGACACACGTACAGGGGGCGAGCACTGAAGCTTTCTTT	CASKTHVQGASTEAFF
NA	NA	TRBJ1-4	TRBV2	TGTGCCAGCGGTGGACAAGAAGGTGAAAAACTGTTTTTT	CASGGQEGEKLFF
TRBD1	NA	TRBJ1-2	TRBV6-5	TGTGCCAGCAGAGGGACAGCTGATGGCTACACCTTC	CASRGTADGYTF
NA	NA	TRBJ2-7	TRBV10-3	TGTGCCATCAGTGAGGGCAGGGCCTCCTACGAGCAGTACTTC	CAISEGRASYEQYF
NA	NA	TRBJ1-2	TRBV9	TGTGCCAGCAGCGAGGACCAGGGGAACTATGGCTACACCTTC	CASSEDQGNYGYTF
NA	NA	TRBJ1-1	TRBV6-5	TGTGCCAGCAGAGGAGTGACAGAAAACACTGAAGCTTTCTTT	CASRGVTENTEAFF
TRBD2	NA	TRBJ2-1	TRBV9	TGTGCCAGCAGCGTAGGAGCGGGGGGGCCTAGTGAGCAGTTCTTC	CASSVGAGGPSEQFF
TRBD1	NA	TRBJ1-2	TRBV5-4	TGTGCCAGCAGCCCCCCCGGGACAGGGGGCTTAGGCTACACCTTC	CASSPPGTGGLGYTF
NA	NA	TRBJ1-1	TRBV6-1	TGTGCCAGCAGTGAAGCGACCTTCGGACTGATGAACACTGAAGCTTTCTTT	CASSEATFGLMNTEAFF
NA	many	TRBJ2-3	TRBV2	TGTGCCAGCTCGGCCTTGGGGACTAGCACAGATACGCAGTATTTT	CASSALGTSTDTQYF
TRBD1	once	TRBJ1-4	TRBV7-9	TGTGCCAGCAGCCCGGGGACAGGACAAAGGAATGAAAAACTGTTTTTT	CASSPGTGQRNEKLFF
TRBD1	NA	TRBJ1-1	TRBV9	TGTGCCAGCAGCGAGGGACAGATTCACACTGAAGCTTTCTTT	CASSEGQIHTEAFF
TRBD2	NA	TRBJ2-7	TRBV7-9	TGTGCCAGCAGCTTGGGAACTAGCGGGGGCTCCTACGAGCAGTACTTC	CASSLGTSGGSYEQYF